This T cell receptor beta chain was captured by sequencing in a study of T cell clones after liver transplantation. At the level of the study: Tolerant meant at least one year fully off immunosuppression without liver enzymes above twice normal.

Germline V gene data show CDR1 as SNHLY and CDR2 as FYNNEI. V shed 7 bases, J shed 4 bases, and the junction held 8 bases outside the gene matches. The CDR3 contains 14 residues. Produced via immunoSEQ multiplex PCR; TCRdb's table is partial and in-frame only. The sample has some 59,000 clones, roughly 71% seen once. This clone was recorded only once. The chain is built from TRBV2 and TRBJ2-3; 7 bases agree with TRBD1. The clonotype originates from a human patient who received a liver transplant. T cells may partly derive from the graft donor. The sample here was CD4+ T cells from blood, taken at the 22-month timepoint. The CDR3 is CASTRTGAADTQYF. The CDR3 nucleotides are TGTGCCAGCACTCGGACAGGCGCAGCAGATACGCAGTATTTT.